One TCR beta chain is described in this entry. One junction end does not reproduce the germline sequence, and a read error may be involved. The data originate from a study of tumor-infiltrating lymphocytes in primary liver carcinoma. Reverse transcription of about 500 ng total RNA with a constant-region primer produced TCR beta cDNA. Each TCR beta library was derived from three nested multiplex PCR rounds that employed slightly modified ARM-PCR. Primers for the first two PCR rounds were TRBV1-TRBV30 forward primers and a C-beta reverse primer (roughly 10 cycles per round). TCRdb called the multiplex PCR reads again in MiXCR, with one record for every CDR3 protein. Among some 87,000 distinct CDR3 sequences listed, around 68% were seen once. CDR3 length: 17 amino acids. From germline, CDR1 is SGHAT and CDR2 FQDESV (reference sequence). Joint extraction of RNA and DNA used roughly 17-32 mg of bulk tissue that was unsorted.

V and J are TRBV11-1 and TRBJ2-1, with TRBD2 identical over 14 bases. The TCR comes from a man aged 40-55 years with primary liver carcinoma and hepatitis B virus infection. Source material: tumor-adjacent normal liver tissue. CDR3 nucleotides: TGTGCCATCAGCCTGGGACTAGCGGGAGAACTAGACAATGAGCAGTTCTTC. Amino acids: CAISLGLAGELDNEQFF.